Following are 20 T cell receptor beta chains from one sample sequenced in a study of blood T cell repertoires in COVID-19. Generated by immunoSEQ multiplex PCR, the TCRdb table keeps only in-frame clones and is missing some. This table holds about 67,000 clones, 60% to 80% found once. The sequenced sample was peripheral blood. The receptors stem from a woman aged 55-69 years with acute or convalescent COVID-19.

The rearrangement uses TRBV9 and TRBJ1-2, with TRBD1 matching over 7 bases. The length of the CDR3 is 15 residues. The V and J ends lost 2 bases and 8 bases, in that order; junction bases with no gene match: 12. The germline V gene encodes CDR1 SGDLS and CDR2 YYNGEE. This chain's CDR3 is CASSVTATGIRGYTF. CDR3 bases: TGTGCCAGCAGCGTTACCGCGACAGGGATTAGGGGCTACACCTTC.

This clone was recorded once. V is TRBV19 and J is TRBJ1-6; D is undetermined. CDR1 is LNHDA and CDR2 is SQIVND in the germline V gene (reference sequence). Trimming cost V 4 bases and J 12 bases, with 13 bases left between them. The CDR3 runs to 13 residues. The CDR3 sequence is CASSTRTEEPLHF. Here the CDR3 DNA reads TGTGCCAGTAGTACCCGGACGGAGGAACCCCTCCACTTT. The full variable domain, its missing parts supplied by reference TRBV19 and TRBJ1-6, is DGGITQSPKYLFRKEGQNVTLSCEQNLNHDAMYWYRQDPGQGLRLIYYSQIVNDFQKGDIAEGYSVSREKKESFPLTVTSAQKNPTAFYLCASSTRTEEPLHFGNGTRLTVT.

The chain couples TRBV7-9 to TRBJ2-3, with a tentative D call TRBD2 (7 bases). Trimming took off 1 base at V and 14 bases at J, with 16 bases between the two ends. This CDR3 is 13 amino acids long. Germline-derived CDR1 and CDR2 are SEHNR and FQNEAQ (reference sequence). The CDR3 region has the DNA TGTGCCAGCAGCTTAGATTGGGGGGGCCCGGGGTATTTT. Translated, it gives CASSLDWGGPGYF.

The chain uses TRBV2 and TRBJ2-1, with D perhaps matching TRBD2 (6 bases). Trimming removed 4 bases at V and 8 bases at J, with 15 bases between. The CDR3 is made up of 14 amino acids. The germline CDR1 and CDR2 sequences are SNHLY and FYNNEI. CDR3 residues: CASSGVDYRHEQFF. The DNA of the CDR3 is TGTGCCAGCAGTGGCGTGGACTATCGTCATGAGCAGTTCTTC.

This chain links TRBV4-1 with TRBJ2-2; possibly TRBD2 for D (7 bases). In germline, CDR1 is MGHRA, CDR2 YSYEKL. The CDR3 length is 14 residues. V was cut by 5 bases and J by 5 bases, with 12 bases left in between. CDR3 loop: CASSVRGATGELFF. CDR3 in DNA: TGCGCCAGCAGCGTTCGGGGGGCAACCGGGGAGCTGTTTTTT.

The V gene is TRBV20-1, the J gene TRBJ1-1; 7 bases agree with TRBD1. Germline V gives CDR1 DFQATT, CDR2 SNEGSKA (reference sequence). The CDR3 has 11 amino acids. The V segment lost 6 bases and the J segment 8 bases; nucleotides outside the gene matches: 6. The CDR3 nucleotides are TGCAGTGCCGGCAGGGGGGTGGAAGCTTTCTTT. Its protein product is CSAGRGVEAFF.

This chain connects TRBV5-4 to TRBJ2-1; 7 bases match TRBD2. Germline-derived CDR1 and CDR2 are SGHNT and YYREEE (reference sequence). V trimming: 2 bases; J trimming: 5 bases; junction bases outside the gene matches: 4. The CDR3 loop spans 14 amino acids. This chain's CDR3 is CASSLGLADNEQFF. The DNA of the CDR3 is TGTGCCAGCAGCTTAGGGCTAGCGGACAATGAGCAGTTCTTC.

The chain is built from TRBV7-3 and TRBJ2-2, with 7 bases fitting TRBD2. V dropped 5 bases and J dropped 1; count of bases not matched to a gene: 7. CDR3 length equals 16 residues. CDR1 and CDR2 (germline): SGHTA, FQGTGA. DNA for the CDR3: TGTGCCAGCAGCCAGTCGGGGGGACGGAACACCGGGGAGCTGTTTTTT. As protein: CASSQSGGRNTGELFF.

The chain links TRBV18 to TRBJ2-7; no reliable D call. Per germline, CDR1 KGHSH and CDR2 LQKENI. The ends were cut back, 1 base at V and 2 bases at J, with 6 bases in the middle. The CDR3 length is 13 residues. CDR3 protein: CASSPRQTYEQYF. CDR3 sequence (DNA): TGTGCCAGCTCACCACGGCAGACCTACGAGCAGTACTTC.

In regard to this clone: Distinct nucleotide sequences in the sample also encode this CDR3. The chain employs TRBV27 and TRBJ1-1, with a weak D call TRBD1 (5 bases). The ends were cut back, 2 bases at V and 5 bases at J, with 9 bases in the middle. CDR3 length equals 13 residues. The V gene's germline CDR1 is MNHEY and CDR2 SMNVEV (reference sequence). CDR3 in amino acids: CASSLGGGTEAFF. For the CDR3, the DNA is TGTGCCAGCAGTTTAGGGGGGGGAACTGAAGCTTTCTTT.

V gene TRBV11-2 combines with J gene TRBJ2-2, with TRBD2 as a possible D gene (6 bases). V lost 5 bases, J lost 7 bases, and 20 bases lay in between. The CDR3 extends over 16 amino acids. CDR1 and CDR2 (germline): SGHAT, FQNNGV. The CDR3: CASSRPTPGGYGELFF. The CDR3 DNA sequence: TGTGCCAGCAGCCGGCCCACTCCTGGAGGGTACGGGGAGCTGTTTTTT.

The V and J genes are TRBV7-8 and TRBJ2-7; a weak D match, TRBD2 (5 bases). V was cut by 4 bases and J by 3 bases, with 25 bases left in between. The CDR3 is made up of 18 amino acids. Germline V gene data show CDR1 as SGHVS and CDR2 as FQNEAQ. CDR3 bases: TGTGCCAGCAGCTCCCTCGGTGGAGCGGCAGACTACGGCTACGAGCAGTACTTC. Its translation: CASSSLGGAADYGYEQYF.

V gene TRBV27 combines with J gene TRBJ2-3; 10 bases line up with TRBD1. The CDR3 contains 18 residues. CDR1 and CDR2 from the germline V gene are MNHEY and SMNVEV (reference sequence). The J segment lost 2 bases and the V segment lost 5 bases, leaving 13 bases of the junction unmatched. CDR3 DNA: TGTGCCAGCAGTACCGAGACAGGGGGCCTCCAGTACACAGATACGCAGTATTTT. It specifies CASSTETGGLQYTDTQYF.

The chain combines TRBV27 with TRBJ2-1, with TRBD2 matching 11 bases. The CDR3 is 16 residues long. Germline CDR1 and CDR2: MNHEY and SMNVEV (reference sequence). The J segment lost 2 bases and the V segment lost 6 bases, leaving 6 bases of the junction unmatched. The CDR3 bases are TGTGCCAGCAGCCCGGGTAGCGGGGGGGCCTACAATGAGCAGTTCTTC. It yields the protein CASSPGSGGAYNEQFF.

The V call is TRBV3-1 (or the pseudogene TRBV3-2), the J call TRBJ2-7, with a possible D match to TRBD2 (6 bases). The length of the CDR3 is 16 residues. V dropped 4 bases and J dropped 2 bases, with 18 bases sitting between them. CDR1 and CDR2 (germline): LGHDT, YNNKEL (reference sequence). The CDR3 protein is CASSPWRVLSPYEQYF. DNA of the CDR3: TGTGCCAGCAGCCCATGGAGGGTCCTTAGCCCCTACGAGCAGTACTTC.

CDR3 DNA: TGCAGCGTGGGCGGGACTAGCGGGGGGGTCCCCTCTTTCGAGACCCAGTACTTC. Its translation is CSVGGTSGGVPSFETQYF. This chain joins TRBV29-1 and TRBJ2-5, with 16 nucleotides matching TRBD2. V was clipped by 6 bases and J by 5 bases; unmatched bases: 15. Germline-derived CDR1 and CDR2 are SQVTM and ANQGSEA. The CDR3 consists of 18 residues.

The chain joins TRBV2 to TRBJ1-2; D is undetermined. V lost 2 bases, J lost 5 bases, and 6 bases lay in between. CDR3 length: 12 residues. CDR1 SNHLY and CDR2 FYNNEI come from the germline V gene. The CDR3 protein is CASSEQSYGYTF. CDR3 DNA: TGTGCCAGCAGTGAACAGTCTTATGGCTACACCTTC.

The chain recombines TRBV20-1 with TRBJ2-7; TRBD1 is a possible D gene (6 bases). This CDR3 has 12 amino acids. Per germline, CDR1 DFQATT and CDR2 SNEGSKA (reference sequence). Trimming cost V 3 bases and J 6 bases, with 12 bases left between them. As DNA, the CDR3 is TGCAGTGCTAGTGCAGGGGTCCGCGAGCAGTACTTC. It yields the protein CSASAGVREQYF.

The chain is built from TRBV9 and TRBJ2-7, with TRBD1 identical over 7 bases. CDR3 size: 14 residues. V was clipped by 3 bases and J by 3 bases; unmatched bases: 6. Germline CDR1 is SGDLS and CDR2 is YYNGEE. CDR3 nucleotides: TGTGCCAGCAGCGAGGCAGGGACAGACTACGAGCAGTACTTC. Amino acid sequence: CASSEAGTDYEQYF.

The V and J genes are TRBV12-3 or TRBV12-4 and TRBJ1-2; D is possibly TRBD1 (6 bases). The CDR3 runs 13 residues. Trimming stripped 5 bases from V and 8 bases from J, with 15 bases between. CDR3 loop: CASSPQGVRGYTF. Written as DNA, the CDR3 is TGTGCCAGCAGTCCACAGGGCGTAAGGGGCTACACCTTC.